The sequence of this T cell receptor (beta chain) was determined in a study of technical replicates of blood from a handful of donors. Data came from immunoSEQ multiplex PCR; TCRdb stores just in-frame clones and leaves some out. The sample yields some 79,000 clones, more than 90% seen once. Germline V CDR1 and CDR2: LNHDA, SQIVND (reference sequence). The CDR3 has 16 amino acids. Trimming stripped 6 bases from V and 3 bases from J, with 17 bases between. V is TRBV19 and J is TRBJ1-4, with a tentative D call TRBD1 (6 bases). Sequenced input: T cells isolated from PBMCs. The sequence derives from a human donor in good health. Some clones in this sample may be carry-over from other donors' samples. The CDR3 spells CASSTSHRVANEKLFF. The CDR3 coding sequence is TGTGCCAGTAGCACCTCCCACAGGGTTGCTAATGAAAAACTGTTTTTT.